Listed below are T cell receptor beta chains from one sample, sequenced in a study of T cell responses to AZD1222 COVID-19 vaccine. Some clones are missing from TCRdb's copy, which holds only in-frame ones; the method was immunoSEQ multiplex PCR. The sample has about 190,000 clones, approximately 94% seen once. The source was peripheral blood, collected on day 0 of AZD1222 vaccination. All receptors come from an adult in good health. The CDR3 runs from the conserved cysteine through the conserved F or W. D genes are given only for firm matches. Size is omitted from some rows. Given values are once, few, many or a class for expanded clones.

TRBV27	TRBD1	TRBJ2-6	-	CASSGGQGASGANVLTF	TGTGCCAGCAGTGGGGGACAGGGGGCTTCTGGGGCCAACGTCCTGACTTTC
TRBV28	TRBD2	TRBJ2-5	-	CASRPPGLAGTQYF	TGTGCCAGCAGACCTCCGGGACTAGCGGGGACCCAGTACTTC
TRBV7-9	TRBD1	TRBJ1-2	-	CASSSGQANYGYTF	TGTGCCAGCAGCTCAGGACAGGCCAACTATGGCTACACCTTC
TRBV11-3	TRBD2	TRBJ2-1	-	CASSYDWTSDYNEQFF	TGTGCCAGCAGCTATGATTGGACTAGCGACTACAATGAGCAGTTCTTC
TRBV3-1/TRBV3-2	-	TRBJ1-3	-	CASSQTGTEGNTIYF	TGTGCCAGCAGCCAGACCGGGACCGAAGGAAACACCATATATTTT
TRBV5-1	-	TRBJ1-1	-	CASSLAEEAFF	TGCGCCAGCAGCTTGGCGGAAGAAGCTTTCTTT
TRBV14	-	TRBJ1-2	-	CASSQVDSGYGYTF	TGTGCCAGCAGCCAAGTCGACAGCGGCTATGGCTACACCTTC
TRBV28	-	TRBJ1-5	-	CASSFRGIGQPQHF	TGTGCCAGCAGTTTTAGGGGGATTGGACAGCCCCAGCATTTT
TRBV30	-	TRBJ1-2	-	CAWSEGRRGGYTF	TGTGCCTGGAGTGAGGGGAGGAGGGGAGGCTACACCTTC
TRBV6-4	-	TRBJ2-1	-	CASSDSGVNEQFF	TGTGCCAGCAGTGACTCTGGCGTCAATGAGCAGTTCTTC
TRBV5-1	-	TRBJ2-2	-	CASSSTSRSGPTNTGELFF	TGCGCCAGCAGCTCCACATCCAGGAGTGGGCCTACGAACACCGGGGAGCTGTTTTTT
TRBV2	-	TRBJ1-4	-	CASSESLGVAEKLFF	TGTGCCAGCAGTGAATCCCTCGGGGTAGCGGAAAAACTGTTTTTT
TRBV10-3	-	TRBJ2-7	once	CAIRWTSDNEQYF	TGTGCCATCAGGTGGACCTCCGATAACGAGCAGTACTTC
TRBV10-2	-	TRBJ1-1	-	CASSGGTQPNTEAFF	TGCGCCAGCAGTGGGGGGACCCAACCGAACACTGAAGCTTTCTTT
TRBV4-2	-	TRBJ2-4	-	CASSQATGNIAKNIQYF	TGTGCCAGCAGCCAAGCTACGGGCAATATAGCCAAAAACATTCAGTACTTC
TRBV24-1	-	TRBJ1-2	-	CATSDYNNYGYTF	TGTGCCACCAGTGATTACAATAACTATGGCTACACCTTC
TRBV10-3	-	TRBJ2-3	-	CAISVALAPGLGGDTDTQYF	TGTGCCATCAGTGTGGCCCTGGCGCCTGGACTAGGGGGGGACACAGATACGCAGTATTTT
TRBV5-1	TRBD1	TRBJ2-2	-	CASSLIPTGTGELFF	TGCGCCAGCAGCTTGATTCCGACAGGGACCGGGGAGCTGTTTTTT
TRBV11-2	-	TRBJ1-2	once	CASSLVSVSGAVYGYTF	TGTGCCAGCAGCTTAGTTTCGGTTTCGGGCGCAGTCTATGGCTACACCTTC
TRBV12-3/TRBV12-4	-	TRBJ1-5	-	CASSLSSNQPQHF	TGTGCCAGCAGTTTATCAAGCAATCAGCCCCAGCATTTT
TRBV23-1	-	TRBJ1-2	once	CASSQSKGNGGYTF	TGCGCCAGCAGTCAATCAAAGGGTAACGGTGGCTACACCTTC
TRBV18	TRBD2	TRBJ2-3	-	CASSPGLAGDTQYF	TGTGCCAGCTCACCAGGACTAGCGGGAGATACGCAGTATTTT
TRBV14	-	TRBJ1-1	-	CASTRGGGQAEAFF	TGTGCCAGCACCCGGGGAGGAGGTCAGGCTGAAGCTTTCTTT
TRBV7-3	-	TRBJ2-3	-	CASSSTPNTDTQYF	TGTGCCAGCAGCTCGACACCTAACACAGATACGCAGTATTTT
TRBV27	-	TRBJ1-1	-	CASSLGRGNTEAFF	TGTGCCAGCAGTTTGGGCAGGGGGAACACTGAAGCTTTCTTT
TRBV27	TRBD1	TRBJ1-3	-	CASSPGGGLGTIYF	TGTGCCAGCTCCCCCGGAGGGGGCCTTGGCACCATATATTTT
TRBV7-3	TRBD1	TRBJ2-1	-	CASSLSPDREGSYNEQFF	TGTGCCAGCAGCTTAAGCCCGGACAGGGAAGGAAGCTACAATGAGCAGTTCTTC
TRBV6-2/TRBV6-3	-	TRBJ2-7	-	CASSYSAGRGYEQYF	TGTGCCAGCAGTTACTCGGCAGGAAGGGGGTACGAGCAGTACTTC
TRBV6-5	-	TRBJ1-4	once	CASSRNNNEKLFF	TGTGCCAGCTCGAGGAACAATAATGAAAAACTGTTTTTT
TRBV19	-	TRBJ2-3	-	CASSIRVGEGDTQYF	TGTGCCAGTAGTATTCGAGTGGGGGAAGGAGATACGCAGTATTTT
TRBV19	-	TRBJ2-3	-	CASSTTISGLTDTQYF	TGTGCCAGTAGTACGACTATCTCTGGGCTCACAGATACGCAGTATTTT
TRBV27	TRBD1	TRBJ2-7	-	CASRKQGAREQYF	TGTGCCAGCCGCAAACAGGGGGCCAGGGAGCAGTACTTC
TRBV19	TRBD1	TRBJ1-3	-	CASTRDRAGNTIYF	TGTGCCTCAACCCGGGACAGGGCTGGAAACACCATATATTTT
TRBV28	TRBD2	TRBJ2-1	once	CASSPPRTSGREHEQFF	TGTGCCAGCAGTCCCCCCCGGACTAGCGGGAGGGAACATGAGCAGTTCTTC
TRBV5-1	TRBD1	TRBJ2-5	-	CASSWGWGQAQETQYF	TGCGCCAGCAGCTGGGGCTGGGGACAGGCCCAAGAGACCCAGTACTTC
TRBV28	-	TRBJ1-3	once	CASSANTRGSGNTIYF	TGTGCCAGCAGCGCTAATACCCGGGGGTCCGGAAACACCATATATTTT
TRBV5-1	-	TRBJ2-1	-	CASSLGAVNEQFF	TGCGCCAGCAGCTTGGGGGCCGTGAATGAGCAGTTCTTC
TRBV6-5	-	TRBJ2-1	-	CASNTGLLPRDEQFF	TGTGCCAGCAATACGGGACTTCTCCCTAGGGATGAGCAGTTCTTC
TRBV28	TRBD2	TRBJ2-7	-	CASSLWAGGHEQYF	TGTGCCAGCAGTTTATGGGCGGGAGGGCACGAGCAGTACTTC
TRBV5-1	TRBD2	TRBJ2-7	few	CASSFLTSGISYEQYF	TGCGCCAGCAGCTTCTTGACTAGCGGGATTAGCTACGAGCAGTACTTC
TRBV19	TRBD1	TRBJ1-2	-	CASSIAQGQPAVYGYTF	TGTGCCAGTAGTATAGCCCAGGGACAGCCGGCCGTCTATGGCTACACCTTC
TRBV18	TRBD1	TRBJ1-6	few	CASSPSLGQGKSPLHF	TGTGCCAGCTCACCATCTTTGGGACAGGGTAAATCACCCCTCCACTTT
TRBV5-1	TRBD2	TRBJ2-3	-	CASRLAGVAGDTQYF	TGCGCCAGCAGACTAGCGGGAGTTGCTGGAGATACGCAGTATTTT
TRBV11-2	TRBD2	TRBJ2-1	-	CASSSGLAGGPSSYNEQFF	TGTGCCAGCAGCTCTGGACTAGCGGGAGGTCCAAGCTCCTACAATGAGCAGTTCTTC
TRBV19	TRBD1	TRBJ2-7	-	CASSIDGTGSYEQYF	TGTGCCAGTAGTATAGATGGGACAGGCAGCTACGAGCAGTACTTC
TRBV6-4	TRBD2	TRBJ2-1	few	CASSDSFGLAGVNEQFF	TGTGCCAGCAGTGACTCTTTCGGACTAGCGGGAGTCAATGAGCAGTTCTTC
TRBV7-9	-	TRBJ2-3	-	CASSLTGAGTDTQYF	TGTGCCAGCAGCTTAACCGGGGCTGGAACAGATACGCAGTATTTT
TRBV27	TRBD1	TRBJ1-5	-	CASSIRGVEPQHF	TGTGCCAGCAGTATCAGGGGGGTAGAACCCCAGCATTTT
TRBV28	TRBD1	TRBJ1-6	-	CASSTSGQYNSPLHF	TGTGCCAGCAGTACCTCGGGACAGTATAATTCACCCCTCCACTTT
TRBV2	TRBD1	TRBJ2-1	-	CASSQRTGVGLATSNEQFF	TGTGCCAGCAGTCAGCGGACAGGGGTCGGTCTAGCGACAAGCAATGAGCAGTTCTTC
TRBV2	-	TRBJ1-1	once	CASSDPGLSNTEAFF	TGTGCCAGCAGTGATCCAGGGCTGTCTAACACTGAAGCTTTCTTT
TRBV4-2	-	TRBJ2-3	-	CASSQESMAPDTQYF	TGTGCCAGCAGCCAAGAAAGTATGGCACCCGATACGCAGTATTTT
TRBV28	-	TRBJ1-1	-	CAIWTPQGAEAFF	TGTGCCATCTGGACACCCCAGGGCGCTGAAGCTTTCTTT
TRBV10-2	-	TRBJ2-7	-	CASSESGRPYEQYF	TGCGCCAGCAGTGAGTCAGGGCGGCCCTACGAGCAGTACTTC
TRBV5-1	-	TRBJ1-2	-	CASSLVGRGKGGYTF	TGCGCCAGCAGCTTGGTGGGGCGAGGCAAGGGTGGCTACACCTTC